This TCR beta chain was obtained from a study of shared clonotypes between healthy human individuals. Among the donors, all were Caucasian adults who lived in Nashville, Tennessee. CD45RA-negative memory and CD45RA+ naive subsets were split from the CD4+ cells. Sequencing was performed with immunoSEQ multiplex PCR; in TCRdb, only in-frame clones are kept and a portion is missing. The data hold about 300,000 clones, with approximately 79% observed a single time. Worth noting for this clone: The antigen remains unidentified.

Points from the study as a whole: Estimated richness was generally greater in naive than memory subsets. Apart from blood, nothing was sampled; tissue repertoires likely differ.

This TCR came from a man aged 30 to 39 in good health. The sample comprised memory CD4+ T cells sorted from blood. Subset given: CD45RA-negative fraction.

CDR3 bases: TGCGCCAGCAGCCACCCCGGGGAGGGGGGTAACTATGGCTACACCTTC. Protein sequence: CASSHPGEGGNYGYTF. The V call is TRBV4-1, the J call TRBJ1-2; TRBD1 is a possible D gene (6 bases). V lost 3 bases and J lost 1, with 15 bases in between. The germline gives CDR1 MGHRA, CDR2 YSYEKL. CDR3 length equals 16 residues.